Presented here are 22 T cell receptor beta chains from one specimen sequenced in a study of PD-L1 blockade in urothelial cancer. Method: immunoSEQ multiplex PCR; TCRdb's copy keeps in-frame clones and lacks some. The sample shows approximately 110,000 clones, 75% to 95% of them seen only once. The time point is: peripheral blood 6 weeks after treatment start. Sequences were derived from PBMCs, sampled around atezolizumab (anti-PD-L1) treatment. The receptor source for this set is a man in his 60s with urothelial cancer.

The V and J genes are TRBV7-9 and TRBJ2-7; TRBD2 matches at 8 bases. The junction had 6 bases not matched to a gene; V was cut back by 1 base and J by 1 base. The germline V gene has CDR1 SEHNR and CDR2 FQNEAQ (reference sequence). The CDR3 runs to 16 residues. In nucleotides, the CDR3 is TGTGCCAGCAGCTTAGTCACCGGGGGGGCTTCCTACGAGCAGTACTTC. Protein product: CASSLVTGGASYEQYF. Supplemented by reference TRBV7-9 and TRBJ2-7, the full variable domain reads DTGVSQNPRHKITKRGQNVTFRCDPISEHNRLYWYRQTLGQGPEFLTYFQNEAQLEKSRLLSDRFSAERPKGSFSTLEIQRTEQGDSAMYLCASSLVTGGASYEQYFGPGTRLTVT.

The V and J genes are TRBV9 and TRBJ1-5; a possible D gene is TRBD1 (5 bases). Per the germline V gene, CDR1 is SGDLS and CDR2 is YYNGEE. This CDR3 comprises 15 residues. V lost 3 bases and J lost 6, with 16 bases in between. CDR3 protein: CASSATQGVGQPQHF. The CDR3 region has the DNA TGTGCCAGCAGCGCCACCCAGGGTGTTGGTCAGCCCCAGCATTTT.

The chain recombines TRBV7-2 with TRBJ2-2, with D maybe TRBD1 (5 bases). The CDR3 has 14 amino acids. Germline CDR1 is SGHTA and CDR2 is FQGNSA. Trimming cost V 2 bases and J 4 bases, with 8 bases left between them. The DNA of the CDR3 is TGTGCCAGCAGCTTACAGGGTGTCACCGGGGAGCTGTTTTTT. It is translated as CASSLQGVTGELFF.

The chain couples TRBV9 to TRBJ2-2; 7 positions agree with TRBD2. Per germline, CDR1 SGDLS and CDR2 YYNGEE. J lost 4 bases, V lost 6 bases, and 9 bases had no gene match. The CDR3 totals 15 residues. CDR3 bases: TGTGCCAGCACCTCCGCGGGGGTACCCACCGGGGAGCTGTTTTTT. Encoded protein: CASTSAGVPTGELFF.

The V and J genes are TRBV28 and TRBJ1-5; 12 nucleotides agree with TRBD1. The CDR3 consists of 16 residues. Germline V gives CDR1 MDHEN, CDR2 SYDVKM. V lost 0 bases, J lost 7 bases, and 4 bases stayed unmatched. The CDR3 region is CASSLWGQGARQPQHF. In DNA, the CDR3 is TGTGCCAGCAGTTTATGGGGACAGGGGGCTCGGCAGCCCCAGCATTTT.

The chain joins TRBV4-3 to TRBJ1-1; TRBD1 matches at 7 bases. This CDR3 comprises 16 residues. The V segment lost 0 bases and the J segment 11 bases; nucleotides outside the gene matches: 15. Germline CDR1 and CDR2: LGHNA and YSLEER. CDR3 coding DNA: TGCGCCAGCAGCCAAGATAGTACAGGGGTGACGGTGGACGCTTTCTTT. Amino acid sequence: CASSQDSTGVTVDAFF.

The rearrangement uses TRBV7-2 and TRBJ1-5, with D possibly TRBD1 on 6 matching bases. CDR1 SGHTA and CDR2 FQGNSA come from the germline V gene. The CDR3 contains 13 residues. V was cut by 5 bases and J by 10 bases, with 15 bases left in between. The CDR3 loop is CASSATAGAPQHF. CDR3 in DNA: TGTGCCAGCAGCGCAACGGCGGGGGCCCCCCAGCATTTT.

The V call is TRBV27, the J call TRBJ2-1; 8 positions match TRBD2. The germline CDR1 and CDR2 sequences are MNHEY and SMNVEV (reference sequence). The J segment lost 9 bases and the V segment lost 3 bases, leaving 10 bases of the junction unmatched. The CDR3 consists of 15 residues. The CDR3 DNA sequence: TGTGCCAGCAGTTTGACGGGGGCCGCGGGGGGTGAGCAGTTCTTC. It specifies CASSLTGAAGGEQFF.

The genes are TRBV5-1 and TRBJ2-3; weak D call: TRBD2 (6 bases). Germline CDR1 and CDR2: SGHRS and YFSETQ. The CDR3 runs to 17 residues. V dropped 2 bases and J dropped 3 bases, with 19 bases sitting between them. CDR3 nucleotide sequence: TGCGCCAGCAGCTTCACGATGACTAGTGGAGTTACAGATACGCAGTATTTT. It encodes CASSFTMTSGVTDTQYF.

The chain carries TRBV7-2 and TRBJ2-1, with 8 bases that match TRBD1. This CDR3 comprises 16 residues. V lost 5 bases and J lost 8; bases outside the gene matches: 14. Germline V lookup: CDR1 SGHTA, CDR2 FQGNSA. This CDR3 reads CASSLPGGAGFDEQFF. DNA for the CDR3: TGTGCCAGCAGCCTACCAGGGGGCGCAGGGTTTGATGAGCAGTTCTTC.

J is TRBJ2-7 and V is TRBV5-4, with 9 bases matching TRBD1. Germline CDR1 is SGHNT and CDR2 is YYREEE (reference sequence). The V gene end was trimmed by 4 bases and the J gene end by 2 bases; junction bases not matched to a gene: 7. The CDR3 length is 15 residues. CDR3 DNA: TGTGCCAGCAGCAGGAGGGACAGGGATACCTACGAGCAGTACTTC. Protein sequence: CASSRRDRDTYEQYF.

CDR3 DNA: TGTGCCAGCAGTGGAGACTACGGGACAGGGGGCGACTATGGCTACACCTTC. Amino acids: CASSGDYGTGGDYGYTF. This chain uses TRBV6-1 with TRBJ1-2; 12 bases agree with TRBD1. Trimming cost V 4 bases and J 3 bases; bases outside gene matches: 9. CDR3 length: 17 residues. Germline CDR1 is MNHNS and CDR2 is SASEGT.

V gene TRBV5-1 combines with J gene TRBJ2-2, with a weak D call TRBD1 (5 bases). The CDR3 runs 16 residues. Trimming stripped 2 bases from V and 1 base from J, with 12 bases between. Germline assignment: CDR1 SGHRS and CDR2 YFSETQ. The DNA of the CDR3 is TGCGCCAGCAGCTTAAGCCCAGACAGGAACACCGGGGAGCTGTTTTTT. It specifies CASSLSPDRNTGELFF. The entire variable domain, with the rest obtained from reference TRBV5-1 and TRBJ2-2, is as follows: KAGVTQTPRYLIKTRGQQVTLSCSPISGHRSVSWYQQTPGQGLQFLFEYFSETQRNKGNFPGRFSGRQFSNSRSEMNVSTLELGDSALYLCASSLSPDRNTGELFFGEGSRLTVL.

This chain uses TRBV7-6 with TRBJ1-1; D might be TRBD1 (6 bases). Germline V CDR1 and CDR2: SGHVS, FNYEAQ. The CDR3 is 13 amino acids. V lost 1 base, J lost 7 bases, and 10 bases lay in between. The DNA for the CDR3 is TGTGCCAGCAGCTTAGGACAGGTTAATGAAGCTTTCTTT. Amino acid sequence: CASSLGQVNEAFF.

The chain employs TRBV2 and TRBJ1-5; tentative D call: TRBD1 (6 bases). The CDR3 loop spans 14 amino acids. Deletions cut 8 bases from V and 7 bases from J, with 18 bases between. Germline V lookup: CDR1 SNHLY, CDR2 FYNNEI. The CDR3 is CASGTGGGMQPQHF. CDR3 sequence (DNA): TGTGCCAGCGGAACCGGCGGGGGCATGCAGCCCCAGCATTTT. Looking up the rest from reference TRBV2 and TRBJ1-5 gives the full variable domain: EPEVTQTPSHQVTQMGQEVILRCVPISNHLYFYWYRQILGQKVEFLVSFYNNEISEKSEIFDDQFSVERPDGSNFTLKIRSTKLEDSAMYFCASGTGGGMQPQHFGDGTRLSIL.

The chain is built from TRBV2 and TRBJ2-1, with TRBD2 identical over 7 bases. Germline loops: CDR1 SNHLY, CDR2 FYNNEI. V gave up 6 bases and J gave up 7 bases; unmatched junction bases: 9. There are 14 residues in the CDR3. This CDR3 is CASRYGGSGNEQFF. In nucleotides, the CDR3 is TGTGCCAGCAGATATGGCGGGAGTGGGAATGAGCAGTTCTTC.

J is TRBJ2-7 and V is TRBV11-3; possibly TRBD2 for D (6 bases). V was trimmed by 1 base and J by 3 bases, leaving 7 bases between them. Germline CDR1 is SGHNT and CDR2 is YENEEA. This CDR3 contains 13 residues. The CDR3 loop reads CASSLGRDYEQYF. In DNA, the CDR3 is TGTGCCAGCAGCTTAGGGCGGGACTACGAGCAGTACTTC.

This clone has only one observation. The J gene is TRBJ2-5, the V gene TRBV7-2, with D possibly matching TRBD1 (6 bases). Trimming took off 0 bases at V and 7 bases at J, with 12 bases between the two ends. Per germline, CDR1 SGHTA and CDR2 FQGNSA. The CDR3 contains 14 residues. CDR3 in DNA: TGTGCCAGCAGCTTAGCCCAGGGGCCGGGGACCCAGTACTTC. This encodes CASSLAQGPGTQYF.

CDR3 DNA: TGTGCCAGCAGCGGGCGGGGGGCCCCGGCCATTCAGTACTTC. Translated: CASSGRGAPAIQYF. V gene TRBV6-1 combines with J gene TRBJ2-4; TRBD2 matches at 8 bases. The CDR3 spans 14 residues. V gave up 6 bases and J gave up 9 bases; unmatched junction bases: 10. CDR1 and CDR2 from the germline V gene are MNHNS and SASEGT.

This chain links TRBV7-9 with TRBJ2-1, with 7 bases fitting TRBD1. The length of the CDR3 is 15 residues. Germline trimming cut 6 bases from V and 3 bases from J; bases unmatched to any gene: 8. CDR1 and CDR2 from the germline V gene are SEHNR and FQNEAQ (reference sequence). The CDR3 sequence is CASSQDRVGYNEQFF. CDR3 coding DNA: TGTGCCAGCAGTCAAGACAGGGTGGGCTACAATGAGCAGTTCTTC.

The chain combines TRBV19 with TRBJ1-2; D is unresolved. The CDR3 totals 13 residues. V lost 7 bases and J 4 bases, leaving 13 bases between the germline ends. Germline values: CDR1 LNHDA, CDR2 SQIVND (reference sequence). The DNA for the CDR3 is TGTGCCAGTATAGGAGATCTTGGCTATGGCTACACCTTC. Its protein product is CASIGDLGYGYTF.

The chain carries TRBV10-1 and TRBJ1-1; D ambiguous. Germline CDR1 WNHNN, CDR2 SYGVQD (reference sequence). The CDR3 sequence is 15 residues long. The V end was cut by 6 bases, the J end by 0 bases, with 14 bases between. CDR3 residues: CASRRRRSMNTEAFF. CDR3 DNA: TGCGCCAGCAGGAGACGCAGGTCCATGAACACTGAAGCTTTCTTT.